This entry concerns a single TCR beta chain. The antigen remains undetermined. Amplification used 60 Vbeta primers and 13 Jbeta primers. This table comes from immunoSEQ multiplex PCR, and its TCRdb copy is limited to in-frame clones, with some not included. The sample lists under 150,000 clones; 79% were seen once. The CDR3 is made up of 15 amino acids. From germline, CDR1 is MNHEY and CDR2 SVGAGI. V shed 6 bases, J shed 4 bases, and the junction held 10 bases outside the gene matches. This specimen belongs to a study of cytomegalovirus exposure and HLA in healthy donors. At the level of the study: The roughly 120 million unique TCR beta sequences, from about 170 million T cells, were found by an earlier analysis.

Study outcomes and limitations: As a later analysis revealed, the rate of TCR association differed by HLA locus, with DRB1 most and HLA-C fewest. Links to common viral pathogens appeared, in a later analysis, for several of the most significant clusters. According to an earlier analysis, most TCR beta V segments yielded productive rearrangements about 90% or about 30% of the time.

The TCR comes from a man aged 18 to 29 in good health and CMV-seronegative. The chain recombines TRBV6-5 with TRBJ1-2, with 8 bases that match TRBD1. Sequenced: PBMCs. This CDR3 is CASRKPNTGGYGYTF. The CDR3 nucleotides read TGTGCCAGCAGGAAACCTAACACAGGGGGCTATGGCTACACCTTC.